Below are 10 T cell receptor beta chains sequenced from a single sample in a study of T cells expressing NK-cell markers. TCRdb reprocessed the 5' RACE reads, with one entry per CDR3 protein and no DNA. This table holds a few hundred thousand distinct CDR3 sequences. Sequencing used blood T cells: a sorted CD56 or NKG2C T cell subset, CD4+ or CD8+ T cells, or bulk PBMC T cells (not recorded which). These receptors were taken from a man between 18 and 69 years old in good health.

The rearrangement uses TRBV7-9 and TRBJ1-4. Germline loops: CDR1 SEHNR, CDR2 FQNEAQ (reference sequence). CDR3 size: 15 residues. The chain's CDR3 is CASSLQVEGGEKLFF.

The rearrangement joins TRBV19 to TRBJ2-2; TCRdb selects TRBD1, and the lack of DNA leaves this call unchecked. The V gene's germline CDR1 is LNHDA and CDR2 SQIVND (reference sequence). The CDR3 has 13 amino acids. The chain's CDR3 is CATHRTNTGELFF.

This chain links TRBV19 with TRBJ2-5; absent DNA, TCRdb's TRBD1 call cannot be checked. This CDR3 is built from 15 residues. Germline CDR1 and CDR2: LNHDA and SQIVND (reference sequence). The chain's CDR3 is CASSVRQGVGETQYF.

The genes are TRBV4-1 and TRBJ2-1; TCRdb reports TRBD1, a call that lacks DNA to check it against. Germline values: CDR1 MGHRA, CDR2 YSYEKL. The CDR3 length is 16 residues. This chain's CDR3 is CASSQPGRRNYNEQFF.

The chain links TRBV5-1 to TRBJ2-5; without DNA, the TCRdb call of TRBD1 cannot be checked. The CDR3 contains 14 residues. CDR1 is SGHRS, CDR2 YFSETQ, per germline. CDR3 residues: CASTRTPAGETQYF.

The V call is TRBV5-4, the J call TRBJ1-2; absent DNA, TCRdb's TRBD1 call cannot be checked. The germline V gene has CDR1 SGHNT and CDR2 YYREEE (reference sequence). This CDR3 is built from 12 residues. The CDR3 sequence: CASSFQGRGYTF.

The CDR3 loop reads CASGLAADTQYF. The chain uses TRBV18 and TRBJ2-3; TCRdb designates TRBD2, a call that cannot be tested without DNA. This CDR3 contains 12 residues. Germline CDR1 is KGHSH and CDR2 is LQKENI. Using reference TRBV18 and TRBJ2-3 for the parts outside the CDR3, the full variable domain is NAGVMQNPRHLVRRRGQEARLRCSPMKGHSHVYWYRQLPEEGLKFMVYLQKENIIDESGMPKERFSAEFPKEGPSILRIQQVVRGDSAAYFCASGLAADTQYFGPGTRLTVL.

This rearrangement joins TRBV12-3 or TRBV12-4 to TRBJ2-7; TCRdb indicates TRBD1, and absent DNA this call remains unverified. The CDR3 length is 15 residues. CDR3 sequence reads: CASSSSGGAVREQYF.

The chain employs TRBV28 and TRBJ2-7; TCRdb reports TRBD1, a call that lacks DNA to check it against. The CDR3 runs to 15 residues. Germline values: CDR1 MDHEN, CDR2 SYDVKM. The CDR3 loop reads CASSSTGTGSYEQYF.

CDR3 protein: CASSADGQFSNQPQHF. The chain uses TRBV7-9 and TRBJ1-5; checking the TCRdb D call of TRBD1 is not possible without DNA. The CDR3 is made up of 16 amino acids. The V gene's germline CDR1 is SEHNR and CDR2 FQNEAQ (reference sequence).